A selection of T cell receptor beta chains follows, all from one sample in a study of control samples from healthy donors and cancer patients. Profiled with immunoSEQ multiplex PCR; TCRdb holds only in-frame clones, not every one. The sample holds roughly 80,000 clones, 70% to 90% seen once. Sequenced: PBMCs. The receptors were gathered from a woman aged 55 to 70 with head and neck cancer. The CDR3 runs from the conserved cysteine through the conserved F or W. The D gene is left open where the match is weak. Expanded clones are given a class, and other clones once, few, many or no size at all.

D: TRBD2
J: TRBJ2-1
V: TRBV9
size: NA
CDR3: CASSVVSGGYNEQFF
DNA: TGTGCCAGCAGCGTAGTTAGCGGGGGGTACAATGAGCAGTTCTTC

D: NA
J: TRBJ1-3
V: TRBV25-1
size: NA
CDR3: CASSESGAANTIYF
DNA: TGTGCCAGCAGTGAGTCAGGGGCCGCGAACACCATATATTTT

D: TRBD2
J: TRBJ2-3
V: TRBV5-5
size: NA
CDR3: CASSFSGAGTDTQYF
DNA: TGTGCCAGCAGCTTTAGCGGGGCAGGGACAGATACGCAGTATTTT

D: NA
J: TRBJ2-7
V: TRBV5-1
size: NA
CDR3: CASSPYVIRGPRINEQYF
DNA: TGCGCCAGCAGCCCCTACGTAATACGGGGACCTAGGATTAACGAGCAGTACTTC

D: TRBD1
J: TRBJ2-7
V: TRBV15
size: NA
CDR3: CATSREQGAHEQYF
DNA: TGTGCCACCAGCAGAGAACAGGGGGCCCACGAGCAGTACTTC

D: NA
J: TRBJ1-2
V: TRBV7-9
size: NA
CDR3: CASSLAQGDGYTF
DNA: TGTGCCAGCAGCTTAGCTCAGGGTGATGGCTACACCTTC

D: NA
J: TRBJ1-5
V: TRBV28
size: NA
CDR3: CASSFPGNQPQHF
DNA: TGTGCCAGCAGTTTTCCGGGAAATCAGCCCCAGCATTTT

D: NA
J: TRBJ2-1
V: TRBV7-3
size: NA
CDR3: CASSRRPTEQYNEQFF
DNA: TGTGCCAGCAGCCGTAGACCAACGGAACAATACAATGAGCAGTTCTTC

D: TRBD1
J: TRBJ1-1
V: TRBV18
size: NA
CDR3: CASSPRGQDEAFF
DNA: TGTGCCAGCTCACCAAGGGGACAGGATGAAGCTTTCTTT

D: NA
J: TRBJ2-1
V: TRBV18
size: NA
CDR3: CASSADDEQFF
DNA: TGTGCCAGCTCGGCCGATGATGAGCAGTTCTTC

D: TRBD2
J: TRBJ2-1
V: TRBV11-3
size: NA
CDR3: CASSRETSGNYNEQFF
DNA: TGTGCCAGCAGCCGGGAGACTAGCGGGAACTACAATGAGCAGTTCTTC

D: TRBD2
J: TRBJ2-1
V: TRBV5-4
size: NA
CDR3: CASSFNLAGVHNEQFF
DNA: TGTGCCAGCAGCTTTAATTTAGCGGGAGTTCACAATGAGCAGTTCTTC

D: NA
J: TRBJ2-7
V: TRBV13
size: NA
CDR3: CASSLSQGDFYEQYF
DNA: TGTGCCAGCAGCTTAAGTCAGGGGGACTTCTACGAGCAGTACTTC

D: NA
J: TRBJ1-5
V: TRBV6-1
size: NA
CDR3: CASSEARWGPQHF
DNA: TGTGCCAGCAGTGAAGCGCGGTGGGGGCCCCAGCATTTT

D: NA
J: TRBJ2-7
V: TRBV5-1
size: NA
CDR3: CASSGNLGGGYEQYF
DNA: TGCGCCAGCAGCGGGAACCTAGGGGGGGGCTACGAGCAGTACTTC

D: TRBD2
J: TRBJ2-1
V: TRBV19
size: NA
CDR3: CASTPIGTSGRAVEQFF
DNA: TGTGCCAGTACCCCAATCGGGACTAGCGGGAGGGCCGTTGAGCAGTTCTTC

D: TRBD1
J: TRBJ2-7
V: TRBV10-1
size: NA
CDR3: CAGERTGNSYEQYF
DNA: TGCGCCGGCGAAAGGACAGGGAATTCCTACGAGCAGTACTTC

D: NA
J: TRBJ2-1
V: TRBV15
size: NA
CDR3: CATSRDPSGSYNEQFF
DNA: TGTGCCACCAGCAGAGATCCGAGCGGATCCTACAATGAGCAGTTCTTC

D: NA
J: TRBJ2-7
V: TRBV28
size: NA
CDR3: CASSLFRGSWAKQGVSYEQYF
DNA: TGTGCCAGCAGTTTATTTCGGGGTTCATGGGCGAAACAGGGAGTCTCCTACGAGCAGTACTTC

D: TRBD2
J: TRBJ2-7
V: TRBV13
size: NA
CDR3: CASSLPGLAVPYEQYF
DNA: TGTGCCAGCAGCTTACCTGGGCTAGCGGTCCCCTACGAGCAGTACTTC

D: NA
J: TRBJ2-7
V: TRBV19
size: NA
CDR3: CASSMGQGPYEQYF
DNA: TGTGCCAGTAGTATGGGCCAGGGGCCCTACGAGCAGTACTTC

D: NA
J: TRBJ1-5
V: TRBV4-1
size: NA
CDR3: CASSQGFGAVGHQHF
DNA: TGCGCCAGCAGCCAAGGTTTCGGGGCGGTGGGTCACCAGCATTTT

D: NA
J: TRBJ2-7
V: TRBV9
size: NA
CDR3: CASGGTGTSLYEQYF
DNA: TGTGCCAGCGGGGGAACCGGGACATCCCTTTACGAGCAGTACTTC

D: TRBD2
J: TRBJ2-7
V: TRBV27
size: NA
CDR3: CASSLSASGTYEQYF
DNA: TGTGCCAGCAGTTTATCGGCTAGCGGTACCTACGAGCAGTACTTC

D: NA
J: TRBJ2-2
V: TRBV19
size: NA
CDR3: CASSLRTGELFF
DNA: TGTGCCAGTAGTCTAAGGACCGGGGAGCTGTTTTTT

D: NA
J: TRBJ2-3
V: TRBV7-8
size: NA
CDR3: CASSLEGSFATDTQYF
DNA: TGTGCCAGCAGCTTAGAAGGCAGCTTTGCTACAGATACGCAGTATTTT

D: NA
J: TRBJ2-3
V: TRBV5-1
size: once
CDR3: CASSFSAGSTDTQYF
DNA: TGCGCCAGCAGCTTTTCCGCGGGAAGCACAGATACGCAGTATTTT

D: TRBD1
J: TRBJ2-7
V: TRBV19
size: NA
CDR3: CASSQTGTGVEQYF
DNA: TGTGCCAGTAGCCAAACCGGGACAGGGGTGGAGCAGTACTTC

D: NA
J: TRBJ2-2
V: TRBV3-1/TRBV3-2
size: NA
CDR3: CATERGEGHTGELFF
DNA: TGTGCCACCGAGAGGGGGGAGGGCCACACCGGGGAGCTGTTTTTT

D: TRBD2
J: TRBJ2-4
V: TRBV5-1
size: once
CDR3: CASSLVGGGRAKNIQYF
DNA: TGCGCCAGCAGCTTGGTTGGCGGGGGGAGAGCCAAAAACATTCAGTACTTC

D: NA
J: TRBJ1-5
V: TRBV7-2
size: NA
CDR3: CASSLDRDQPQHF
DNA: TGTGCCAGCAGCTTAGACAGGGATCAGCCCCAGCATTTT

D: TRBD1
J: TRBJ2-7
V: TRBV19
size: few
CDR3: CASRRTGTASSYEQYF
DNA: TGTGCCAGTAGAAGAACCGGGACAGCAAGCTCCTACGAGCAGTACTTC

D: NA
J: TRBJ2-7
V: TRBV6-2/TRBV6-3
size: NA
CDR3: CASSYSGTGALDEQYF
DNA: TGTGCCAGCAGTTACTCCGGGACTGGTGCCCTCGACGAGCAGTACTTC

D: TRBD1
J: TRBJ2-4
V: TRBV7-8
size: NA
CDR3: CASSLAPLLGGLAKNIQYF
DNA: TGTGCCAGCAGCTTAGCGCCACTATTAGGGGGCCTAGCCAAAAACATTCAGTACTTC

D: TRBD2
J: TRBJ2-7
V: TRBV6-5
size: NA
CDR3: CASSYRPSGDPYEQYF
DNA: TGTGCCAGCAGTTACCGGCCTAGCGGGGACCCCTACGAGCAGTACTTC

D: NA
J: TRBJ1-2
V: TRBV5-1
size: once
CDR3: CASSQQGLGGYTF
DNA: TGCGCCAGCAGCCAACAGGGTTTGGGTGGCTACACCTTC

D: NA
J: TRBJ2-7
V: TRBV29-1
size: once
CDR3: CSVVKVLRGEQYF
DNA: TGCAGCGTTGTTAAGGTTCTCCGCGGCGAGCAGTACTTC

D: NA
J: TRBJ2-7
V: TRBV4-2
size: few
CDR3: CASSQERGYEQYF
DNA: TGTGCCAGCAGCCAAGAAAGAGGCTACGAGCAGTACTTC

D: TRBD2
J: TRBJ2-1
V: TRBV27
size: few
CDR3: CASSPGLAGGRGQFF
DNA: TGTGCCAGCAGTCCGGGACTAGCGGGAGGTCGAGGGCAGTTCTTC

D: TRBD1
J: TRBJ1-2
V: TRBV30
size: NA
CDR3: CAWSVRTGKFRGYGYTF
DNA: TGTGCCTGGAGTGTTAGGACAGGGAAGTTTCGGGGCTATGGCTACACCTTC

D: TRBD1
J: TRBJ2-5
V: TRBV19
size: NA
CDR3: CASSTQTGQGGETQYF
DNA: TGTGCCAGTAGTACCCAAACTGGACAGGGAGGAGAGACCCAGTACTTC

D: NA
J: TRBJ2-2
V: TRBV25-1
size: NA
CDR3: CASSESLNTGELFF
DNA: TGTGCCAGCAGTGAATCTCTGAACACCGGGGAGCTGTTTTTT

D: TRBD1
J: TRBJ2-5
V: TRBV9
size: once
CDR3: CASSITGTEETQYF
DNA: TGTGCCAGCAGCATTACCGGGACAGAAGAGACCCAGTACTTC